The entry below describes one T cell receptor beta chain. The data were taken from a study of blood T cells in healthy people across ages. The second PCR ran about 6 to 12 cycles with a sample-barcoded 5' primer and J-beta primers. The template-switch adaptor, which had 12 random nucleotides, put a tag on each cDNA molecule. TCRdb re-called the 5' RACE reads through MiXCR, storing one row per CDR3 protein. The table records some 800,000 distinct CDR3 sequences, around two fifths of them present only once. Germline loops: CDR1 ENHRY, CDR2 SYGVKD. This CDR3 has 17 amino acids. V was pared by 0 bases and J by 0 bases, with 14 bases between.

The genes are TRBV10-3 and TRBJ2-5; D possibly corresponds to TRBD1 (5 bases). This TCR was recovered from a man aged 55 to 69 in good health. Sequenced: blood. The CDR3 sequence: CAISESEQTDYQETQYF. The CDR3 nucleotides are TGTGCCATCAGTGAGTCTGAGCAGACAGATTACCAAGAGACCCAGTACTTC.